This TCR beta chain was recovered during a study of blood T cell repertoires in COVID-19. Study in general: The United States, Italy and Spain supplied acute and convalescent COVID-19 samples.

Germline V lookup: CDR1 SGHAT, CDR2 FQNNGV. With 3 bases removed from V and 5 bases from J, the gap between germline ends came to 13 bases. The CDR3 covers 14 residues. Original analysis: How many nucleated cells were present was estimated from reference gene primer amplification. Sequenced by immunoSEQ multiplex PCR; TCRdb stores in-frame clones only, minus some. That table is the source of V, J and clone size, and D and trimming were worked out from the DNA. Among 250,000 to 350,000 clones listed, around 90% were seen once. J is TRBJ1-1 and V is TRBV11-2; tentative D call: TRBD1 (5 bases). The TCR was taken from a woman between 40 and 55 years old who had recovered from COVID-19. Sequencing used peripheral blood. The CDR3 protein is CASSLGGWGTEAFF. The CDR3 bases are TGTGCCAGCAGCTTGGGGGGTTGGGGGACTGAAGCTTTCTTT.